The 24 T cell receptor beta chains presented below share a single source sample, sequenced in a study of T-cell memory formation after mild COVID-19. TCRdb reprocessed the 5' RACE reads with MiXCR, giving one entry per CDR3 protein. Of over 250,000 distinct CDR3 sequences listed, roughly 15% were seen once; the top ten hold about a fifth. Specimen: PBMCs or a T cell subset sorted from them (not recorded which). These receptors came from a man aged 18 to 29 who had mild COVID-19 (a few samples of this study predate the infection). Cell type and time point are not known.

In its sample, this clonotype was seen a few times. The rearrangement joins TRBV10-3 to TRBJ1-1; TRBD1 is a possible D gene (6 bases). CDR1 is ENHRY, CDR2 SYGVKD, per germline. Trimming stripped 3 bases from V and 10 bases from J, with 18 bases between. CDR3 size: 14 residues. CDR3 coding DNA: TGTGCCATCAGTGACCCCGACAGGCATCGAGGAGCTTTCTTT. Its protein is CAISDPDRHRGAFF.

The V call is TRBV18, the J call TRBJ1-4; TRBD1 matches at 7 bases. CDR3 length equals 13 residues. With 6 bases clipped from V and 3 bases from J, the junction kept 1 base outside the gene matches. The V gene's germline CDR1 is KGHSH and CDR2 LQKENI. CDR3 sequence: CASSGTANEKLFF. As DNA, the CDR3 is TGTGCCAGCTCCGGGACAGCTAATGAAAAACTGTTTTTT.

This clonotype has only a few counts. The genes are TRBV10-3 and TRBJ1-3; TRBD1 aligns across 7 bases. The length of the CDR3 is 15 residues. V trimming: 8 bases; J trimming: 0 bases; junction bases outside the gene matches: 7. Germline lookup yields CDR1 ENHRY and CDR2 SYGVKD. The CDR3 is CAISRDSLSGNTIYF. In nucleotides, the CDR3 is TGTGCCATCTCCCGGGACAGCCTCTCTGGAAACACCATATATTTT.

The genes are TRBV7-2 and TRBJ2-3, with D possibly being TRBD2 (5 bases). The length of the CDR3 is 15 residues. V was clipped by 5 bases and J by 2 bases, with 14 bases between them. CDR1 and CDR2 (germline): SGHTA, FQGNSA. The CDR3 sequence is CASSNEDWLTDTQYF. The CDR3 DNA follows: TGTGCCAGCAGCAATGAGGACTGGCTCACAGATACGCAGTATTTT.

This chain connects TRBV24-1 to TRBJ2-3, with D possibly TRBD2 on 5 matching bases. CDR1 KGHDR and CDR2 SFDVKD come from the germline V gene. Trimming removed 3 bases at V and 3 bases at J, with 15 bases between. There are 16 residues in the CDR3. The CDR3 spells CATSDATISLTDTQYF. CDR3 nucleotide sequence: TGTGCCACCAGTGATGCGACTATTTCTTTGACAGATACGCAGTATTTT.

V and J are TRBV6-1 and TRBJ2-7, with 7 bases aligning to TRBD1. The CDR3 spans 15 residues. Germline V gene sequence: CDR1 MNHNS, CDR2 SASEGT. Trimming at V came to 5 bases and at J to 6 bases, leaving 13 bases not matched to a gene. The CDR3 DNA reads TGTGCCAGCAGTTACAGGGGCCCCGATGATCGCGAGCAGTACTTC. It specifies CASSYRGPDDREQYF.

This clonotype has ten or more counts. The chain joins TRBV5-1 to TRBJ2-7; D is tentatively TRBD1 or TRBD2 (5 bases each). Germline V gene sequence: CDR1 SGHRS, CDR2 YFSETQ. The CDR3 is 13 residues long. V shed 0 bases and J shed 3 bases, with 7 bases lying between them. The CDR3 DNA sequence: TGCGCCAGCAGCTTGGGAGGGGACTACGAGCAGTACTTC. Translating it yields CASSLGGDYEQYF.

This clonotype was recorded many times. The rearrangement links TRBV5-1 to TRBJ2-3; 10 nucleotides agree with TRBD2. The germline gives CDR1 SGHRS, CDR2 YFSETQ. CDR3 length: 16 residues. Trimming took 0 bases from V and 1 from J; bases not matched to a gene: 2. The chain's CDR3 is CASSLGTSGGTDTQYF. CDR3 nucleotide sequence: TGCGCCAGCAGCTTGGGCACTAGCGGGGGCACAGATACGCAGTATTTT.

The rearrangement uses TRBV14 and TRBJ2-1; TRBD1 matches at 10 bases. CDR1 and CDR2 (germline): SGHDN, FVKESK. The CDR3 is made up of 17 amino acids. The J segment lost 3 bases and the V segment lost 3 bases, leaving 8 bases of the junction unmatched. CDR3 protein: CASSQSPGQGYYNEQFF. The CDR3 DNA is TGTGCCAGCAGCCAGTCACCGGGACAGGGGTACTACAATGAGCAGTTCTTC.

This chain connects TRBV6-1 to TRBJ1-5; maybe TRBD1 (5 bases). The V gene lost 0 bases and the J gene lost 8 bases, with 14 bases spanning the gap. The CDR3 is made up of 15 amino acids. From germline, CDR1 is MNHNS and CDR2 SASEGT. CDR3 DNA: TGTGCCAGCAGTGAAGCAGCAGGGTCCGGCAAGCCCCAGCATTTT. This encodes CASSEAAGSGKPQHF.

DNA of the CDR3: TGTGCCAGTTTGCTAGCGGGGGGGGTTGAGCAGTTCTTC. It is translated as CASLLAGGVEQFF. The chain couples TRBV6-2 or TRBV6-3 to TRBJ2-1; 12 nucleotides align to TRBD2. J lost 9 bases, V lost 9 bases, and 6 bases had no gene match. The CDR3 runs 13 residues. Germline V gene lookup returns CDR1 MNHEY and CDR2 SVGEGT.

V usage is TRBV30 and J usage is TRBJ2-7; D is perhaps TRBD1 (5 bases). The CDR3 is 11 amino acids. The V end lost 4 bases, the J end lost 3 bases, and 7 bases lay between the germline ends. The V gene's germline CDR1 is GTSNPN and CDR2 SVGIG (reference sequence). For the CDR3, the DNA is TGTGCCTGGATAGGGGTCTACGAGCAGTACTTC. Protein sequence: CAWIGVYEQYF. Together with reference TRBV30 and TRBJ2-7, the CDR3 gives the full variable domain: SQTIHQWPATLVQPVGSPLSLECTVEGTSNPNLYWYRQAAGRGLQLLFYSVGIGQISSEVPQNLSASRPQDRQFILSSKKLLLSDSGFYLCAWIGVYEQYFGPGTRLTVT.

This clonotype was counted once. This chain connects TRBV19 to TRBJ1-3; no clear D. This CDR3 spans 14 amino acids. Germline CDR1 reads LNHDA; CDR2 reads SQIVND (reference sequence). V lost 3 bases and J lost 0, with 6 bases in between. The CDR3 DNA reads TGTGCCAGTAGTATCCAACGCTCTGGAAACACCATATATTTT. Translating gives CASSIQRSGNTIYF. The variable domain in full, completed from reference TRBV19 and TRBJ1-3, reads DGGITQSPKYLFRKEGQNVTLSCEQNLNHDAMYWYRQDPGQGLRLIYYSQIVNDFQKGDIAEGYSVSREKKESFPLTVTSAQKNPTAFYLCASSIQRSGNTIYFGEGSWLTVV.

This clonotype appeared a few times. The chain has TRBV7-8 and TRBJ2-5, with D unresolved. Germline-derived CDR1 and CDR2 are SGHVS and FQNEAQ. This CDR3 region has 13 residues. V lost 6 bases and J 4 bases, leaving 12 bases between the germline ends. This CDR3 reads CASRYSFLETQYF. CDR3 nucleotides: TGTGCCAGCAGATACAGCTTTCTAGAGACCCAGTACTTC.

This clonotype has just a few counts. The chain uses TRBV18 and TRBJ2-7, with D perhaps matching TRBD1 (5 bases). The V gene lost 1 base and the J gene lost 3 bases, with 7 bases spanning the gap. The CDR3 consists of 13 residues. Germline V CDR1 and CDR2: KGHSH, LQKENI. The CDR3 sequence is CASSPQGYYEQYF. CDR3 nucleotide sequence: TGTGCCAGCTCACCACAGGGGTACTACGAGCAGTACTTC.

The chain recombines TRBV4-1 with TRBJ2-3, with 8 nucleotides matching TRBD2. Germline values: CDR1 MGHRA, CDR2 YSYEKL. V gave up 0 bases and J gave up 0 bases; unmatched junction bases: 5. This CDR3 contains 17 residues. CDR3 DNA sequence: TGCGCCAGCAGCCAAGATGAACTAGCGGCTAGCACAGATACGCAGTATTTT. Encoded protein: CASSQDELAASTDTQYF.

This clonotype was found a few times. The V gene is TRBV9, the J gene TRBJ1-6; a weak D match, TRBD1 (5 bases). The germline V and J ends were trimmed by 0 bases and 7 bases, with 8 bases remaining between them. This CDR3 is built from 14 residues. Germline V gene sequence: CDR1 SGDLS, CDR2 YYNGEE. The CDR3 loop reads CASSVGGDNSPLHF. CDR3 nucleotides: TGTGCCAGCAGCGTAGGCGGGGACAATTCACCCCTCCACTTT. Full variable domain (rest looked up from reference TRBV9 and TRBJ1-6): DSGVTQTPKHLITATGQRVTLRCSPRSGDLSVYWYQQSLDQGLQFLIQYYNGEERAKGNILERFSAQQFPDLHSELNLSSLELGDSALYFCASSVGGDNSPLHFGNGTRLTVT.

This clonotype has only a few counts. The chain joins TRBV11-2 to TRBJ2-3, with D perhaps matching TRBD2 (6 bases). The V end was cut by 5 bases, the J end by 5 bases, with 20 bases between. Per germline, CDR1 SGHAT and CDR2 FQNNGV. CDR3 length: 16 residues. The CDR3 DNA reads as TGTGCCAGCAGCCCCGCCGGAGGAGGGGATAAAGATACGCAGTATTTT. Protein: CASSPAGGGDKDTQYF.

The chain is built from TRBV5-1 and TRBJ1-3, with 7 bases that match TRBD1. Germline V CDR1 and CDR2: SGHRS, YFSETQ. Unmatched junction bases numbered 5, after V lost 4 bases and J lost 1 base. The CDR3 is made up of 15 amino acids. The CDR3 spells CASSEGQLSGNTIYF. For the CDR3, the DNA is TGCGCCAGCAGCGAGGGACAGCTTTCTGGAAACACCATATATTTT.

This clonotype was detected once. The chain links TRBV6-2 or TRBV6-3 to TRBJ2-5; 10 bases fit TRBD1. The CDR3 consists of 15 residues. Germline V gene data show CDR1 as MNHEY and CDR2 as SVGEGT. Trimming cost V 1 base and J 4 bases; bases outside gene matches: 3. CDR3 in DNA: TGTGCCAGCAGTTACTTGGGACAGGGGCCAGAGACCCAGTACTTC. This translates into CASSYLGQGPETQYF.

This clonotype came up many times. This chain connects TRBV11-2 to TRBJ2-7; D not resolved. The CDR3 has 12 amino acids. The V gene's germline CDR1 is SGHAT and CDR2 FQNNGV. The germline V and J ends were trimmed by 0 bases and 4 bases, with 4 bases remaining between them. The chain's CDR3 is CASSLDGYEQYF. Here the CDR3 DNA reads TGTGCCAGCAGCTTAGACGGTTACGAGCAGTACTTC. Full variable domain (missing parts from reference TRBV11-2 and TRBJ2-7): EAGVAQSPRYKIIEKRQSVAFWCNPISGHATLYWYQQILGQGPKLLIQFQNNGVVDDSQLPKDRFSAERLKGVDSTLKIQPAKLEDSAVYLCASSLDGYEQYFGPGTRLTVT.

The chain employs TRBV4-1 and TRBJ2-5, with 7 bases that match TRBD2. V dropped 0 bases and J dropped 0; count of bases not matched to a gene: 4. Germline CDR1 MGHRA, CDR2 YSYEKL. The CDR3 has 16 residues. CDR3 sequence reads: CASSQDGRGNQETQYF. The CDR3 DNA reads TGCGCCAGCAGCCAAGATGGGCGGGGGAACCAAGAGACCCAGTACTTC.

The chain joins TRBV12-3 or TRBV12-4 to TRBJ1-5, with TRBD1 as a possible D gene (5 bases). CDR3 length: 14 residues. The V end was cut by 7 bases, the J end by 3 bases, with 13 bases between. The CDR3 protein is CASTNQGNNQPQHF. The CDR3 DNA is TGTGCCAGCACAAACCAGGGTAACAATCAGCCCCAGCATTTT.

The rearrangement uses TRBV7-3 and TRBJ2-7; 9 positions agree with TRBD1. This CDR3 is 13 amino acids long. V gave up 4 bases and J gave up 6 bases; unmatched junction bases: 4. CDR1 is SGHTA and CDR2 is FQGTGA in the germline V gene. CDR3 protein: CASSSSTGGEQYF. The CDR3 region has the DNA TGTGCCAGCAGCTCGTCGACAGGGGGCGAGCAGTACTTC.